This is a list of T cell receptor beta chains from one sample in a study of shared clonotypes between healthy human individuals. The table came from immunoSEQ multiplex PCR; TCRdb's copy has only in-frame clones and leaves some out. The sample includes 2 million to 2.5 million clones, more than 80% of them seen just once. Material for sequencing was naive CD4+ T cells from PBMCs. These TCRs come from a man aged 18 to 30 in good health. Some clones in this sample may be carry-over from other donors' samples. CDR3s include the opening cysteine and the closing phenylalanine or tryptophan.

V	J	CDR3
TRBV28	TRBJ2-7	CASSFNRLSYEQYF
TRBV6-5	TRBJ1-4	CASSRSGQTNEKLFF
TRBV5-1	TRBJ1-4	CASSLESSNEKLFF
TRBV7-9	TRBJ1-1	CASSLAGRVREAFF
TRBV28	TRBJ1-4	CASSPPPTNEKLFF
TRBV9	TRBJ1-2	CASSPGGGGLYGYTF
TRBV5-1	TRBJ2-7	CASSSGQAPHEQYF
TRBV20-1	TRBJ2-3	CSAPMGDTQYF
TRBV25-1	TRBJ2-1	CASSGLWDGLNNEQFF
TRBV6-5	TRBJ1-2	CASSSGQLTNYGYTF
TRBV5-1	TRBJ2-5	CASMRGDQETQYF
TRBV19	TRBJ1-1	CASKWERNTEAFF
TRBV7-2	TRBJ2-1	CASSLGGGRSYNEQFF
TRBV21-1	TRBJ2-1	CASSKCVPSGRACEQFF
TRBV6-6	TRBJ1-1	CASSYTPTGGTEAFF
TRBV7-9	TRBJ2-7	CASSFQGEEQYF
TRBV6-6	TRBJ2-5	CASRKQGDVPTQYF
TRBV11-3	TRBJ2-1	CASSLGGLAEYEQFF
TRBV29-1	TRBJ1-2	CSVELGLSGYTF
TRBV7-3	TRBJ2-3	CASSLIGLAGFASTDTQYF
TRBV28	TRBJ2-3	CASSSPLAADTQYF
TRBV7-2	TRBJ1-1	CASSLGTAAEAFF
TRBV6-5	TRBJ2-1	CASSYSTGPFNEQFF
TRBV18	TRBJ2-5	CASSPRQGMETQYF
TRBV9	TRBJ2-5	CASSVRPYETQYF
TRBV18	TRBJ1-2	CASSSQGANYGYTF
TRBV6-1	TRBJ2-1	CASRAGQGANEQFF
TRBV6-1	TRBJ2-2	CASTRRGATGELFF
TRBV7-3	TRBJ1-2	CASSLKAGDYGYTF
TRBV7-9	TRBJ2-4	CASSLEVGRTEDKNIQYF
TRBV19	TRBJ2-1	CASSGTSGYNEQFF